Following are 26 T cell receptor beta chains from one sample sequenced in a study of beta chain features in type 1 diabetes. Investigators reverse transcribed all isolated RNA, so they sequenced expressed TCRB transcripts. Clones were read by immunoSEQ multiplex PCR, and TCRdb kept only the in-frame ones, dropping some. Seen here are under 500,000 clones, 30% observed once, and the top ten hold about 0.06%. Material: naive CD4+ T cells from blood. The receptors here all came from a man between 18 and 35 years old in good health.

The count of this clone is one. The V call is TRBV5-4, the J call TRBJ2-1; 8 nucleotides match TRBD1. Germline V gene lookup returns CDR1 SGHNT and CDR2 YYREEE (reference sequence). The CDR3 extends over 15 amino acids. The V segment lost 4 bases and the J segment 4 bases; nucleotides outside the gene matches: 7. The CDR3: CASSVRDRWYNEQFF. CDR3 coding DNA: TGTGCCAGCAGCGTCCGGGACAGGTGGTACAATGAGCAGTTCTTC.

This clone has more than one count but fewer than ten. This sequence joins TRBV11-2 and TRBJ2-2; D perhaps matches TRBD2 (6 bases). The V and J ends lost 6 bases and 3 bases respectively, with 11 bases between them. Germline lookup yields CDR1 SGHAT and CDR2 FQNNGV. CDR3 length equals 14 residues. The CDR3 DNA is TGTGCCAGCAGTTTCTTAGCGGACACCGGGGAGCTGTTTTTT. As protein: CASSFLADTGELFF.

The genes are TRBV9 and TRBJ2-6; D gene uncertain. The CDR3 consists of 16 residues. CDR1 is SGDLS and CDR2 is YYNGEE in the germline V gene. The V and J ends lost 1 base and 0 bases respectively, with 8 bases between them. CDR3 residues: CASSVWRTSGANVLTF. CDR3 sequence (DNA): TGTGCCAGCAGCGTATGGCGGACCTCTGGGGCCAACGTCCTGACTTTC.

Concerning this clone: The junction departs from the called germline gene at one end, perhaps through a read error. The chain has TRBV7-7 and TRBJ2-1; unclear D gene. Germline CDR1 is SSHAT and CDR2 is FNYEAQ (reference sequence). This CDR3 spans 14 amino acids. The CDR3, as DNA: TGTGCTAGCAGCCAGTCCAAGGCTTACAATGAGCAGTTCTTC. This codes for CASSQSKAYNEQFF. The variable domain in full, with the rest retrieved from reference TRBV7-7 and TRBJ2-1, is GAGVSQSPRYKVTKRGQDVTLRCDPISSHATLYWYQQALGQGPEFLTYFNYEAQPDKSGLPSDRFSAERPEGSISTLTIQRTEQRDSAMYRCASSQSKAYNEQFFGPGTRLTVL.

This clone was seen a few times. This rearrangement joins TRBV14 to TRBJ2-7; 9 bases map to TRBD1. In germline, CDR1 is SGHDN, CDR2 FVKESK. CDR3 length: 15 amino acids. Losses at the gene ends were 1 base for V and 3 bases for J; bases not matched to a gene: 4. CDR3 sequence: CASSQVGTGLYEQYF. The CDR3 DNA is TGTGCCAGCAGCCAAGTAGGGACAGGGCTCTACGAGCAGTACTTC.

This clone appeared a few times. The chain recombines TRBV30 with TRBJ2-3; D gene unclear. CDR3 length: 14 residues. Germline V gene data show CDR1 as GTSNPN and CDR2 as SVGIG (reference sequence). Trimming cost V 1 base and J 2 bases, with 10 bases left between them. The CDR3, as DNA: TGTGCCTGGAGTGACCATACTCTCACAGATACGCAGTATTTT. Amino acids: CAWSDHTLTDTQYF.

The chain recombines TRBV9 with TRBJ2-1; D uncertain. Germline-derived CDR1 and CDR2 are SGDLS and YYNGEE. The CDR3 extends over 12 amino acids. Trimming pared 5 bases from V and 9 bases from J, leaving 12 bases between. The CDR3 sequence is CASSHPPGEQFF. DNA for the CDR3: TGTGCCAGCAGTCATCCCCCCGGTGAGCAGTTCTTC.

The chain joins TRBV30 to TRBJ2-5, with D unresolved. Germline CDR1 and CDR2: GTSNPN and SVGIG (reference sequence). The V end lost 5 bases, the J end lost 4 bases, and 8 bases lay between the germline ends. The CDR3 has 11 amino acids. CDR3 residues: CAWGLGETQYF. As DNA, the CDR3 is TGTGCCTGGGGCCTTGGAGAGACCCAGTACTTC.

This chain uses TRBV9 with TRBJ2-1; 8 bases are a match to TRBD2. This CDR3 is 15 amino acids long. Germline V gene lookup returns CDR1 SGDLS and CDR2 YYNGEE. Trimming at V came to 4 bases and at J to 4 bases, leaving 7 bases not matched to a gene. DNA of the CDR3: TGTGCCAGCAGCCGTACTAGCGGACGTTACAATGAGCAGTTCTTC. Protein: CASSRTSGRYNEQFF.

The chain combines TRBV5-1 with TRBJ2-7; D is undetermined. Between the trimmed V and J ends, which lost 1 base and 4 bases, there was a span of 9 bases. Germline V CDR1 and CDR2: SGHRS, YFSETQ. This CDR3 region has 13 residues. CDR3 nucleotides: TGCGCCAGCAGCTTGACTACTAAATACGAGCAGTACTTC. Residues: CASSLTTKYEQYF.

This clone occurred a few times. In DNA form, the CDR3 reads TGTGCCAGCAGTGAATCAGGGAACTATGGCTACACCTTC. Amino acids: CASSESGNYGYTF. The V call is TRBV25-1, the J call TRBJ1-2, with TRBD1 as a possible D gene (5 bases). The CDR3 is 13 amino acids. With 1 base removed from V and 2 bases from J, the gap between germline ends came to 5 bases. Germline V gives CDR1 MGHDK, CDR2 SYGVNS.

CDR3 sequence: CSVHDGSQGGTGELFF. The CDR3, as DNA: TGCAGCGTCCACGATGGGAGCCAGGGGGGCACCGGGGAGCTGTTTTTT. The chain employs TRBV29-1 and TRBJ2-2, with D perhaps TRBD1 (7 bases). Germline V gene data show CDR1 as SQVTM and CDR2 as ANQGSEA. The CDR3 consists of 16 residues. V dropped 6 bases and J dropped 4 bases, with 21 bases sitting between them.

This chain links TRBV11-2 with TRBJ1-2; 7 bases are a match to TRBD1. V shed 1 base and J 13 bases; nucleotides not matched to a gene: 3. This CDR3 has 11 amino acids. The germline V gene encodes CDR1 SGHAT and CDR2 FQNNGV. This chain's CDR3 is CASSLAGGITF. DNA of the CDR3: TGTGCCAGCAGCTTAGCAGGGGGGATCACCTTC.

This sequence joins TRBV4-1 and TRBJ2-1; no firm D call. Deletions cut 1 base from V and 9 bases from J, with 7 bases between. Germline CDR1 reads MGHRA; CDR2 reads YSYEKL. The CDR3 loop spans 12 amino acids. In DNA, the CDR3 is TGCGCCAGCAGCCAAGTGGGGTTTGAGCAGTTCTTC. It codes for CASSQVGFEQFF.

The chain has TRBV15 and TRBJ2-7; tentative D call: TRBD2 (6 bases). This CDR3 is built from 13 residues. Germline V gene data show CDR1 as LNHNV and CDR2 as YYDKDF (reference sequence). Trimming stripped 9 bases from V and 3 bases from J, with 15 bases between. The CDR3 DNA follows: TGTGCCACAAAGGCGGGGTCGGTCTACGAGCAGTACTTC. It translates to CATKAGSVYEQYF.

The CDR3, as DNA: TGTGCCGGGGACCGGTCATACACTGAAGCTTTCTTT. This sequence encodes CAGDRSYTEAFF. The genes are TRBV30 and TRBJ1-1, with a possible D match to TRBD1 (5 bases). Deletions cut 8 bases from V and 3 bases from J, with 13 bases between. The CDR3 spans 12 residues. Germline values: CDR1 GTSNPN, CDR2 SVGIG (reference sequence).

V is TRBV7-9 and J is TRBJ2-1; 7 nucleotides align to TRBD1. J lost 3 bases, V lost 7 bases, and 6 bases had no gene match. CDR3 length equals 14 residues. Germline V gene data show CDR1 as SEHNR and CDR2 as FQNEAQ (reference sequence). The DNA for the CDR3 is TGTGCCAGCAAGAGGACAGGCAACTACAATGAGCAGTTCTTC. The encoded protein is CASKRTGNYNEQFF.

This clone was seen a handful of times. The CDR3 coding sequence is TGTGCCAGCAGCTTATCAGCGGGACCCTCCTACGAGCAGTACTTC. It encodes CASSLSAGPSYEQYF. The chain uses TRBV7-2 and TRBJ2-7, with 7 nucleotides matching TRBD2. Trimming at V came to 2 bases and at J to 0 bases, leaving 4 bases not matched to a gene. CDR1 SGHTA and CDR2 FQGNSA come from the germline V gene. The CDR3 is 15 residues long.

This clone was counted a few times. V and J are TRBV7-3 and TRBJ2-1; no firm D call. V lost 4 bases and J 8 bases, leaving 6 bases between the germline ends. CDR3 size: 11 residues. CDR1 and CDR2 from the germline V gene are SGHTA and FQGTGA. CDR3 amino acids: CASSSGDEQFF. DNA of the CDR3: TGTGCCAGCAGCTCAGGCGATGAGCAGTTCTTC.

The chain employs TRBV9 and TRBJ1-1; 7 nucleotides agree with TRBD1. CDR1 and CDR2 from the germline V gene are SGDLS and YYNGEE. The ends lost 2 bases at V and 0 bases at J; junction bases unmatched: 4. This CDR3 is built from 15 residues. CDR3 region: CASSVTGQMNTEAFF. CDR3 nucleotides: TGTGCCAGCAGCGTGACGGGACAGATGAACACTGAAGCTTTCTTT.

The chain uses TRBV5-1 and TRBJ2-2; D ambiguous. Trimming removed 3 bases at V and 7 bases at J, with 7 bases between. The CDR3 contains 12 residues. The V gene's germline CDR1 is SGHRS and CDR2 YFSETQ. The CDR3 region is CASSSGNGELFF. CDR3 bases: TGCGCCAGCAGCTCCGGTAACGGGGAGCTGTTTTTT.

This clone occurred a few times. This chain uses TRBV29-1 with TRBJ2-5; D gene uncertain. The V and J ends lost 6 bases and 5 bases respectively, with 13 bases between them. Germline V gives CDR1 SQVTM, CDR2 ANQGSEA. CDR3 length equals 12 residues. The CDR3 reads CSVVEVGETQYF. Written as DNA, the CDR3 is TGCAGCGTGGTTGAGGTAGGGGAGACCCAGTACTTC.

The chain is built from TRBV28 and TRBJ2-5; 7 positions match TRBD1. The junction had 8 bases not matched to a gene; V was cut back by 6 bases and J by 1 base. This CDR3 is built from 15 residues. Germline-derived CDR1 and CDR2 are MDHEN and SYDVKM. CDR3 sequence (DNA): TGTGCCAGCAGGGAGCGGACAGGCGGCCAAGAGACCCAGTACTTC. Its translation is CASRERTGGQETQYF.

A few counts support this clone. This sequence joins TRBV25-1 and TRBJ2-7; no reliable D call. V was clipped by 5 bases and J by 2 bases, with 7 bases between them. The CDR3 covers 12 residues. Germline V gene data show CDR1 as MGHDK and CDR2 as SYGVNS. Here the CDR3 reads CASSLRTYEQYF. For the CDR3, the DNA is TGTGCCAGCAGTTTGCGGACCTACGAGCAGTACTTC.

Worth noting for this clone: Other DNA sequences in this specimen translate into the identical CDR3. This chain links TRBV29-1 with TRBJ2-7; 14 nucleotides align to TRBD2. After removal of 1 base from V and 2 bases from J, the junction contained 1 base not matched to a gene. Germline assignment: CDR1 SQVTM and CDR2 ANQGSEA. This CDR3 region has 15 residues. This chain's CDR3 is CSVEGTSGRTYEQYF. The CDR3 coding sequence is TGCAGCGTTGAAGGGACTAGCGGGAGGACCTACGAGCAGTACTTC.

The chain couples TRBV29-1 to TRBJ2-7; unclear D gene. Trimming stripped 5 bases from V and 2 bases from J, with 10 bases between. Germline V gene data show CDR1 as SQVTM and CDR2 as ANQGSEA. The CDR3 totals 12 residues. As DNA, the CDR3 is TGCAGCGTTCAGCGACAACCCTACGAGCAGTACTTC. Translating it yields CSVQRQPYEQYF.